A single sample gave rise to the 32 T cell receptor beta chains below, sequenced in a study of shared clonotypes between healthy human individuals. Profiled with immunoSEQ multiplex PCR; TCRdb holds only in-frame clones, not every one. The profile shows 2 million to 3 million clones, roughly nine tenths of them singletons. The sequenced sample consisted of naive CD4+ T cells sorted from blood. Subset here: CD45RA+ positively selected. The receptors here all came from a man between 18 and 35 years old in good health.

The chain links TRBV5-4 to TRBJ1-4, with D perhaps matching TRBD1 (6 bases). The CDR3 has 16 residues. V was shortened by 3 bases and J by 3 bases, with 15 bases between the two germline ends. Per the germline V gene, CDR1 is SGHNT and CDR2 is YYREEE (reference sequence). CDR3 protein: CASSWGGAPANEKLFF. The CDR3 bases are TGTGCCAGCAGCTGGGGGGGGGCCCCGGCTAATGAAAAACTGTTTTTT.

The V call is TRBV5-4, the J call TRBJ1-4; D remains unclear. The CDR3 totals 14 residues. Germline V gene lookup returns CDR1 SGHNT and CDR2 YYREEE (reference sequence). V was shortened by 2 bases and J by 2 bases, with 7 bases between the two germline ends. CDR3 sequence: CASSFGFTNEKLFF. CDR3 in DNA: TGTGCCAGCAGCTTTGGGTTCACTAATGAAAAACTGTTTTTT.

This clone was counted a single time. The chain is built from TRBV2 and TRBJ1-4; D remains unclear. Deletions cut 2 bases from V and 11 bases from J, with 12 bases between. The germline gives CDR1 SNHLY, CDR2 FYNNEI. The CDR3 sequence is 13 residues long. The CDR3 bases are TGTGCCAGCAGTGAAACAATTGCCGGGAAACTGTTTTTT. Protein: CASSETIAGKLFF. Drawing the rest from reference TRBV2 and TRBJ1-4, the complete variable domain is EPEVTQTPSHQVTQMGQEVILRCVPISNHLYFYWYRQILGQKVEFLVSFYNNEISEKSEIFDDQFSVERPDGSNFTLKIRSTKLEDSAMYFCASSETIAGKLFFGSGTQLSVL.

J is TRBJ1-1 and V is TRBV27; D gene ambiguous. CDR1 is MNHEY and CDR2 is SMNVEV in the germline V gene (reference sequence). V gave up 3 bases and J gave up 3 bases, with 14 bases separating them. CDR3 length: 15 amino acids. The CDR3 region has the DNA TGTGCCAGCAGTTTTGGGGATAGGGAGGACACTGAAGCTTTCTTT. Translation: CASSFGDREDTEAFF.

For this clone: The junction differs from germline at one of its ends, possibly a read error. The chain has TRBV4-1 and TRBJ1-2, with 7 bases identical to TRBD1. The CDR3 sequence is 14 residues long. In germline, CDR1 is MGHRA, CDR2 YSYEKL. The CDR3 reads CAGSRGQLNYGYTF. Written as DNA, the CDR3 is TGCGCCGGCAGCCGGGGACAGCTTAACTATGGCTACACCTTC.

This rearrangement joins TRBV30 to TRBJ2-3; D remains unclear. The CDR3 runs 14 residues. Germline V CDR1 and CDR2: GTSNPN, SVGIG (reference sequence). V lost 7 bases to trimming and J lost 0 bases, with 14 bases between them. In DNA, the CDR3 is TGTGCCTCGACGGGCCCCTCAAGCACAGATACGCAGTATTTT. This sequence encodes CASTGPSSTDTQYF.

In DNA form, the CDR3 reads TGTGCCAGCAGGCCCACTGGTCACACCGGGGAGCTGTTTTTT. Its translation: CASRPTGHTGELFF. V is TRBV11-3 and J is TRBJ2-2; D is unresolved. The ends were cut back, 6 bases at V and 3 bases at J, with 11 bases in the middle. The CDR3 extends over 14 amino acids. Germline CDR1 reads SGHNT; CDR2 reads YENEEA.

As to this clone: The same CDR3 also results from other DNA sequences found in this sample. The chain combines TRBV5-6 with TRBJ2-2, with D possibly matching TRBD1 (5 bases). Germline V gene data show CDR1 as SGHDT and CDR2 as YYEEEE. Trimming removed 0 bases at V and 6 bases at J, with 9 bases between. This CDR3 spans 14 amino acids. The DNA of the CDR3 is TGTGCCAGCAGCTTGGGGCAGGGCGCCGGGGAGCTGTTTTTT. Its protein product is CASSLGQGAGELFF.

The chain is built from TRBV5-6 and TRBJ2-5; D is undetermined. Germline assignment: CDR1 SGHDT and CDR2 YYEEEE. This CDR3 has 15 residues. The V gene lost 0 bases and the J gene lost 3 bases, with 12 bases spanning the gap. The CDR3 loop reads CASSLERLIKETQYF. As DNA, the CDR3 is TGTGCCAGCAGCTTGGAGCGCCTGATAAAAGAGACCCAGTACTTC.

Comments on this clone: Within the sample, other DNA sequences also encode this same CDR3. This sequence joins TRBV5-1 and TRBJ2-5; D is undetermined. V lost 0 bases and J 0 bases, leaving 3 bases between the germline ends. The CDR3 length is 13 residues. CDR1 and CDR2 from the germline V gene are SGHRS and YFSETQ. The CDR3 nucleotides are TGCGCCAGCAGCTTGGGGAACCAAGAGACCCAGTACTTC. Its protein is CASSLGNQETQYF.

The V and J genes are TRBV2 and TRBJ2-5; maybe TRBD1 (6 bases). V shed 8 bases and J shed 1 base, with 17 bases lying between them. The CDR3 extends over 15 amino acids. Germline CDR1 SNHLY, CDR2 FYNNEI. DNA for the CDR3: TGTGCCAGCGTCCGGGACAACCCTATCCAAGAGACCCAGTACTTC. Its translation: CASVRDNPIQETQYF.

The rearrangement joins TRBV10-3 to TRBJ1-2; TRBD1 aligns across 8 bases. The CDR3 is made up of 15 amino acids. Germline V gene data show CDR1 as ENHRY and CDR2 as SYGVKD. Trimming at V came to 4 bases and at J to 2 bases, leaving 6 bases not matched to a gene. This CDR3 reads CAISGGTGQNYGYTF. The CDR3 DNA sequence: TGTGCCATCAGTGGGGGGACAGGACAAAACTATGGCTACACCTTC.

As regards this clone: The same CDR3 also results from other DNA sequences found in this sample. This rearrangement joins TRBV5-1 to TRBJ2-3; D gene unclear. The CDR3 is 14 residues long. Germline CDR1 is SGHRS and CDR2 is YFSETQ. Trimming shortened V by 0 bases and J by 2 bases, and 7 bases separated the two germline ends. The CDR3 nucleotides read TGCGCCAGCAGCTTGGGAACAGTCACAGATACGCAGTATTTT. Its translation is CASSLGTVTDTQYF.

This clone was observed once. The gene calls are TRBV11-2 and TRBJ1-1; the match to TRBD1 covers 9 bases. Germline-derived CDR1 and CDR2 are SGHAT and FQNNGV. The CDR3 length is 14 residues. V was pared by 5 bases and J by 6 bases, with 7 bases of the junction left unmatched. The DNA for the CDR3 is TGTGCCAGCAGCATACAGGGGGCTGGAGCTGAAGCTTTCTTT. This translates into CASSIQGAGAEAFF.

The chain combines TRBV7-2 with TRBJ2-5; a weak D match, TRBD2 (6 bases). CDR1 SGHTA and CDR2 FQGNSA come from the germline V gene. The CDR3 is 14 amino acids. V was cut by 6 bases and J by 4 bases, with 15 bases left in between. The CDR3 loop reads CASRPRPGLETQYF. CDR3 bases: TGTGCCAGCAGACCCAGACCGGGACTAGAGACCCAGTACTTC. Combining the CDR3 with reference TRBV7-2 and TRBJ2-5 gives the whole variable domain GAGVSQSPSNKVTEKGKDVELRCDPISGHTALYWYRQSLGQGLEFLIYFQGNSAPDKSGLPSDRFSAERTGGSVSTLTIQRTQQEDSAVYLCASRPRPGLETQYFGPGTRLLVL.

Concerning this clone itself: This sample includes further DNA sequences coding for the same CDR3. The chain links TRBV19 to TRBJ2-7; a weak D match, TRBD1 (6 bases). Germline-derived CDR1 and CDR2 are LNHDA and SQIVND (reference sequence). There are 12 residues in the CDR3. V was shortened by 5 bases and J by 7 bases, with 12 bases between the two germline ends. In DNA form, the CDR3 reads TGTGCCAGTAGTGCAGGGGTGGGGGAGCAGTACTTC. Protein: CASSAGVGEQYF.

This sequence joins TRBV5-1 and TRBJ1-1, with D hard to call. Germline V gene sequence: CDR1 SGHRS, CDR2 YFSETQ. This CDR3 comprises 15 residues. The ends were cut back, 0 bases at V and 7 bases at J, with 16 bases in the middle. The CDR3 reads CASSLEMGAVDEAFF. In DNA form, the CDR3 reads TGCGCCAGCAGCTTGGAAATGGGAGCAGTGGATGAAGCTTTCTTT.

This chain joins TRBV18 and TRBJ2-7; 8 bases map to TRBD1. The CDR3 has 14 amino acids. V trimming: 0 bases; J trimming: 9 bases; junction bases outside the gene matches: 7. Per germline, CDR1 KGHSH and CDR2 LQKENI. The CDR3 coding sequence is TGTGCCAGCTCACCACCCAGGACAGGGAGTGGGCAGTACTTC. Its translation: CASSPPRTGSGQYF.

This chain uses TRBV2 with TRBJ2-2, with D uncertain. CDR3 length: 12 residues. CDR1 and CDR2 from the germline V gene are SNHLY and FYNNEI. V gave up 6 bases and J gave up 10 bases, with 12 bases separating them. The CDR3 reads CASRVLTLELFF. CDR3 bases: TGTGCCAGCAGGGTTCTAACCCTGGAGCTGTTTTTT.

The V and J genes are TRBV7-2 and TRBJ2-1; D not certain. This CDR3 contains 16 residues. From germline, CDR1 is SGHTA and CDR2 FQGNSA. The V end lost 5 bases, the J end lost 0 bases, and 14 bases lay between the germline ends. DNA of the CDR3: TGTGCCAGCAGCAGCCACCTCGTTAACTCCTACAATGAGCAGTTCTTC. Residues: CASSSHLVNSYNEQFF.

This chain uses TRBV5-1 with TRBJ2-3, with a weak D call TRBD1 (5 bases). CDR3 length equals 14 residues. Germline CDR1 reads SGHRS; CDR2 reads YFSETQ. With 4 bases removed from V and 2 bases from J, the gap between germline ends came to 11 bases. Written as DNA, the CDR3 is TGCGCCAGCAGCCCCAGACAGAACACAGATACGCAGTATTTT. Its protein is CASSPRQNTDTQYF.

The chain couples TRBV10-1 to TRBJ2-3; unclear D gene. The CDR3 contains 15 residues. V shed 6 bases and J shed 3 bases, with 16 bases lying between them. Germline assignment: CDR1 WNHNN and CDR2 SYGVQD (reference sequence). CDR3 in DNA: TGCGCCAGCAGGCTTCCGGGCGCTAAAACAGATACGCAGTATTTT. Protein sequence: CASRLPGAKTDTQYF.

CDR3 bases: TGTGCCATCAGTGACGACATCAATCAGCCCCAGCATTTT. This encodes CAISDDINQPQHF. This sequence joins TRBV10-3 and TRBJ1-5; D unclear. The CDR3 consists of 13 residues. CDR1 is ENHRY and CDR2 is SYGVKD in the germline V gene. Trimming shortened V by 3 bases and J by 3 bases, and 6 bases separated the two germline ends.

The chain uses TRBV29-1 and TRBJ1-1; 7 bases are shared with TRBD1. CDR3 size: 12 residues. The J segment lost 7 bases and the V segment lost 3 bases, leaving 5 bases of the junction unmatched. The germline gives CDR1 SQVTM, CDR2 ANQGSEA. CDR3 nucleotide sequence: TGCAGCGTTGACAGGGGGGCGAGTGAAGCTTTCTTT. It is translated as CSVDRGASEAFF.

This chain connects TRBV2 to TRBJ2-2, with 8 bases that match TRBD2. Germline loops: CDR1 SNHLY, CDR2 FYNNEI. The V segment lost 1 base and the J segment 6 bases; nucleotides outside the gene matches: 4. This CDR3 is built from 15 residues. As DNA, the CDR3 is TGTGCCAGCAGTGAAGGTAGCGGGGCCCCCGGGGAGCTGTTTTTT. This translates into CASSEGSGAPGELFF.

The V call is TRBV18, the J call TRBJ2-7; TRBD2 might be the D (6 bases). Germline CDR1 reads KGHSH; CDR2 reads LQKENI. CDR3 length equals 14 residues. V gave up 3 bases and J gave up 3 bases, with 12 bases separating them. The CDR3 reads CASSPGSEGYEQYF. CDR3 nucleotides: TGTGCCAGCTCACCGGGGTCGGAGGGCTACGAGCAGTACTTC.

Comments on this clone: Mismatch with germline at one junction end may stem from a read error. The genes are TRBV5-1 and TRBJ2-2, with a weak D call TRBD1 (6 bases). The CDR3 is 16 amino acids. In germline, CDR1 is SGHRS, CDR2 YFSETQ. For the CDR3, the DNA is TGCGCCAGCAGCATCACCGGGACAACCAGCACCGCGGAGCTGTTTTTT. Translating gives CASSITGTTSTAELFF. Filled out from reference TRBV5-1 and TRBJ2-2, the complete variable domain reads KAGVTQTPRYLIKTRGQQVTLSCSPISGHRSVSWYQQTPGQGLQFLFEYFSETQRNKGNFPGRFSGRQFSNSRSEMNVSTLELGDSALYLCASSITGTTSTAELFFGEGSRLTVL.

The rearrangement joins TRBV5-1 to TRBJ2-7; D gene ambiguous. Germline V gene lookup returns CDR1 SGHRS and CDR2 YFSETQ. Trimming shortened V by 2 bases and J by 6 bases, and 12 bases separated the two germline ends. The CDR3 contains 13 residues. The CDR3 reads CASSLELLGEQYF. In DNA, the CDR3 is TGCGCCAGCAGCTTAGAACTTTTGGGCGAGCAGTACTTC.

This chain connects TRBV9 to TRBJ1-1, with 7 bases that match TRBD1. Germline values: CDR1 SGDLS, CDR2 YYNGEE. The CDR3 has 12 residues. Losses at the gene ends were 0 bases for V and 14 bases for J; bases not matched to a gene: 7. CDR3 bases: TGTGCCAGCAGCGTAGAAGACAGGGTGATATTCTTT. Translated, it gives CASSVEDRVIFF.

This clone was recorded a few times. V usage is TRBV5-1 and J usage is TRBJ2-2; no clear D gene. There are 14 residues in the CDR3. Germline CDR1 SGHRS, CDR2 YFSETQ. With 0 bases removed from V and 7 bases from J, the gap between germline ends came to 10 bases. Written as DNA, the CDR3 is TGCGCCAGCAGCTTGGCGGTCTTGGGCGGGGAGCTGTTTTTT. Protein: CASSLAVLGGELFF.

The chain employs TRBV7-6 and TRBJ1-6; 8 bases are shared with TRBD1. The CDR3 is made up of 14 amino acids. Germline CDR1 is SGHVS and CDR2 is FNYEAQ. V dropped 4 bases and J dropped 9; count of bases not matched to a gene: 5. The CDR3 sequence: CASSSSGGGSPLHF. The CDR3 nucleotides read TGTGCCAGCAGCTCCTCAGGGGGCGGTTCACCCCTCCACTTT.

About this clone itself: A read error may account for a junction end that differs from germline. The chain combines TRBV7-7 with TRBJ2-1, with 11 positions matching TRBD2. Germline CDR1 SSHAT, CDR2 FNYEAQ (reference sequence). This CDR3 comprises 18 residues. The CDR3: CASSLEFSGLAENNEQFF. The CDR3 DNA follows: TGTGCTAGCAGCTTAGAGTTTTCGGGACTAGCGGAGAACAATGAGCAGTTCTTC.